This T cell receptor beta chain was captured by sequencing in a study of blood T cell repertoires in COVID-19. In the authors' workflow: Researchers report that nucleated cell counts were estimated from reference gene primer amplification. Produced via immunoSEQ multiplex PCR; TCRdb's table is partial and in-frame only. V and J calls plus clone size are reproduced from that table; the DNA served to infer D and trimming. The data contain 50,000 or so clones, about nine tenths of them singletons. The germline CDR1 and CDR2 sequences are MNHEY and SVGAGI. V was shortened by 2 bases and J by 8 bases, with 18 bases between the two germline ends. The CDR3 loop spans 15 amino acids.

This TCR was sampled from a man aged 50-60 years with active COVID-19. The source material was peripheral blood. This rearrangement joins TRBV6-5 to TRBJ1-2; D possibly corresponds to TRBD1 (6 bases). The CDR3 DNA sequence: TGTGCCAGCAGTTACGTGTCGGCAGGGGAGTTCGGCTACACCTTC. This encodes CASSYVSAGEFGYTF.